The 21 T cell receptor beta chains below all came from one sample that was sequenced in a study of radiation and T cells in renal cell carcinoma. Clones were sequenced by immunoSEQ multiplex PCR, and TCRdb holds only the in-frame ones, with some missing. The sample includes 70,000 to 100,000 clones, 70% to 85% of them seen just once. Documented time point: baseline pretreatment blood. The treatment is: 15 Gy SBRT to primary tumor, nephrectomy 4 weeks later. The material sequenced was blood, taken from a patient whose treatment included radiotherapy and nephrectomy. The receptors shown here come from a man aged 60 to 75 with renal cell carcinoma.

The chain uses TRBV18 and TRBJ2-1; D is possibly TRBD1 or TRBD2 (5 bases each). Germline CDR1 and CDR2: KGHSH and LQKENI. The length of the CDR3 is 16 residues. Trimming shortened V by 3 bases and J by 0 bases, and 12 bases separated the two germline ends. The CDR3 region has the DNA TGTGCCAGCTCACCGGGGGAGTCCTACTCCTACAATGAGCAGTTCTTC. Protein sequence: CASSPGESYSYNEQFF.

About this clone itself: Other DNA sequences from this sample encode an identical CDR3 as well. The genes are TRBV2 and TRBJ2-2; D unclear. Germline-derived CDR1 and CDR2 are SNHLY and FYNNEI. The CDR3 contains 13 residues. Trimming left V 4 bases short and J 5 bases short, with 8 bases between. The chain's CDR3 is CASSGWGTGELFF. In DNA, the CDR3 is TGTGCCAGCAGTGGATGGGGAACCGGGGAGCTGTTTTTT.

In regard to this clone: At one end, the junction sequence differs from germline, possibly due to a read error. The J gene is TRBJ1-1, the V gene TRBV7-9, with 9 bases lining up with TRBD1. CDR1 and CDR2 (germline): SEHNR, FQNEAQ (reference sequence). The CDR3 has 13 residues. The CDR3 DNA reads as TGTGCCAGCAGCTTATCGAGCGACAGGGGGGCATCCTTT. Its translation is CASSLSSDRGASF. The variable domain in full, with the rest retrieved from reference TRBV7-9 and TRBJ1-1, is DTGVSQNPRHKITKRGQNVTFRCDPISEHNRLYWYRQTLGQGPEFLTYFQNEAQLEKSRLLSDRFSAERPKGSFSTLEIQRTEQGDSAMYLCASSLSSDRGASFGQGTRLTVV.

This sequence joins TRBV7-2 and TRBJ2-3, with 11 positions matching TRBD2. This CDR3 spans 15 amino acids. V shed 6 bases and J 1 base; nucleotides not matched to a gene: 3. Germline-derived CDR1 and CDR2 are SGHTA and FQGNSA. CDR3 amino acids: CASRLAGAGTDTQYF. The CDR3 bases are TGTGCCAGCAGACTAGCGGGAGCTGGCACAGATACGCAGTATTTT.

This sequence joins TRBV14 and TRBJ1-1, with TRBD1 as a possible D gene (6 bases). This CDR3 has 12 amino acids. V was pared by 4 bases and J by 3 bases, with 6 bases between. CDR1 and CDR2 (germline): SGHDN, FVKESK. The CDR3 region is CASSPGDTEAFF. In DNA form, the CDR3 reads TGTGCCAGCAGCCCAGGGGACACTGAAGCTTTCTTT.

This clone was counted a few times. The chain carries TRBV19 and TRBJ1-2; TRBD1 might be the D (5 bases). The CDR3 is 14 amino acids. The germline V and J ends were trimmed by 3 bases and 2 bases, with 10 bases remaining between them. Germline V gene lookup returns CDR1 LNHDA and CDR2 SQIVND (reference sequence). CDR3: CASSIPGLNYGYTF. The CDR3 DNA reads TGTGCCAGTAGTATTCCGGGGCTGAACTATGGCTACACCTTC.

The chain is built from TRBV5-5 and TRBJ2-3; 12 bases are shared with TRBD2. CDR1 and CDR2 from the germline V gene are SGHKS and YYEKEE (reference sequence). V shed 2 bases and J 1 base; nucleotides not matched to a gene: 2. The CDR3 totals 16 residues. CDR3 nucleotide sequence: TGTGCCAGCAGCTTCCTAGCGGGAGGGGGCACAGATACGCAGTATTTT. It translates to CASSFLAGGGTDTQYF.

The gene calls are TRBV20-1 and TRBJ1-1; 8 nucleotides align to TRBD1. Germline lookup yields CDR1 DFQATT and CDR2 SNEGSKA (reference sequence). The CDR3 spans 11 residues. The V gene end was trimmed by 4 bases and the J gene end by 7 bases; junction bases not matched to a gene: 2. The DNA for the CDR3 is TGCAGTGCTAACGACAGGGGTGAAGCTTTCTTT. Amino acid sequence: CSANDRGEAFF.

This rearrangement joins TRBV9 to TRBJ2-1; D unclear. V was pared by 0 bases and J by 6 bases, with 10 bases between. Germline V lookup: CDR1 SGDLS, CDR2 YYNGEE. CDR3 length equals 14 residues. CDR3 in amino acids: CASSVGSWLNEQFF. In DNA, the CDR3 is TGTGCCAGCAGCGTAGGGTCTTGGCTCAATGAGCAGTTCTTC.

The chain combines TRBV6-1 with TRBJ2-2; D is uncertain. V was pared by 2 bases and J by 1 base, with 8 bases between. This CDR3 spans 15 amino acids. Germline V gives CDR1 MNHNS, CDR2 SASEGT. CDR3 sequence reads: CASSEMALNTGELFF. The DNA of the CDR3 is TGTGCCAGCAGTGAAATGGCGTTGAACACCGGGGAGCTGTTTTTT.

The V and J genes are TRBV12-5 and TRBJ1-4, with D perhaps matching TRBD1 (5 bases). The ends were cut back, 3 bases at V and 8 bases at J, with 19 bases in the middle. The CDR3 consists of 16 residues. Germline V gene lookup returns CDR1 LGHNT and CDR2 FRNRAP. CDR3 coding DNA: TGTGCTAGTGGTTTAACAGGAAACGAGCATAGGGAAAAACTGTTTTTT. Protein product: CASGLTGNEHREKLFF.

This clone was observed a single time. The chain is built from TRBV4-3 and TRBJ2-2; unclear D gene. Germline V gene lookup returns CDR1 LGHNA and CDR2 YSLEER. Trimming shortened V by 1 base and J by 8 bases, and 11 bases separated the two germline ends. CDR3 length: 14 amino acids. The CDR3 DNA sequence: TGCGCCAGCAGCCAAGTGGGAAGGGCTGGGGAGCTGTTTTTT. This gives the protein CASSQVGRAGELFF.

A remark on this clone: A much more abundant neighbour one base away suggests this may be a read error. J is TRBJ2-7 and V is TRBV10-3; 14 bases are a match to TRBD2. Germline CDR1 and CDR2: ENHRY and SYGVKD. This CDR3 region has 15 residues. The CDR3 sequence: CASSPGTSGSYEQYF. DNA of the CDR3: TGTGCCAGCAGTCCAGGGACTAGCGGGAGCTACGAGCAGTACTTC.

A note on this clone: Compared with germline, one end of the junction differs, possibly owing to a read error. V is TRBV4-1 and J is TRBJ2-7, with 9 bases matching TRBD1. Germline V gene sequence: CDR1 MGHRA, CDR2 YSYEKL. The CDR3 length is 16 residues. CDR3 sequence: CASSQETTGGSYEQYF. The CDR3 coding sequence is TGCGCCAGCAGTCAAGAAACGACAGGGGGGTCCTACGAGCAGTACTTC.

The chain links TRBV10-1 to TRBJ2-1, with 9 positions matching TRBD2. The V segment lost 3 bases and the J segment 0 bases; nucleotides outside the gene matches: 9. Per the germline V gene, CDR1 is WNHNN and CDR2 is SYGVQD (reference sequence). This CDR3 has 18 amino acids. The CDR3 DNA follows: TGCGCCAGCAGTGACTCCACCCTAGCGGGGCTCTCCTACAATGAGCAGTTCTTC. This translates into CASSDSTLAGLSYNEQFF.

The CDR3 here is CAWSANYGYTF. The CDR3 coding sequence is TGTGCCTGGAGTGCGAACTATGGCTACACCTTC. This sequence joins TRBV30 and TRBJ1-2; D not certain. Trimming removed 1 base from V and 2 bases from J, with 2 bases in between. Germline loops: CDR1 GTSNPN, CDR2 SVGIG (reference sequence). This CDR3 spans 11 amino acids.

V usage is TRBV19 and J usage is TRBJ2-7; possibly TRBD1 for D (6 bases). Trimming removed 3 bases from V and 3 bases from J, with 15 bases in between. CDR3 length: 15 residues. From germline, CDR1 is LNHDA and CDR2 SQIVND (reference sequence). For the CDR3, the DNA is TGTGCCAGTAGTATTAGCAGGACAGCAGACTACGAGCAGTACTTC. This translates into CASSISRTADYEQYF.

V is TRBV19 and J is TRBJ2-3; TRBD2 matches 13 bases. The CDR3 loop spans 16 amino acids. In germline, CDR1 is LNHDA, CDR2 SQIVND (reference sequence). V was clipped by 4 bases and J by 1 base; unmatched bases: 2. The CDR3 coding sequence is TGTGCCAGTAGTAAAGGACTAGCGGGAGGCACAGATACGCAGTATTTT. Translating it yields CASSKGLAGGTDTQYF.

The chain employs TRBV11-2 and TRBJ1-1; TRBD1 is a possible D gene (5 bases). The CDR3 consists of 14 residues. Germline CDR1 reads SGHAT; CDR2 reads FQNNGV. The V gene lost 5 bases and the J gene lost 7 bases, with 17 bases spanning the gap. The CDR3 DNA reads TGTGCCAGCAGCATCTCCGGGACGGCTATTGAAGCTTTCTTT. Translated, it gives CASSISGTAIEAFF.

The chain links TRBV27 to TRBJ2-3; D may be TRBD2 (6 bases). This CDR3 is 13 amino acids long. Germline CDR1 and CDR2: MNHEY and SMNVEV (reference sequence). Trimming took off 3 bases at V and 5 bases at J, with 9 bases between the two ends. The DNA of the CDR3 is TGTGCCAGCAGTTTTCAGGGAGGAGATACGCAGTATTTT. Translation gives CASSFQGGDTQYF.

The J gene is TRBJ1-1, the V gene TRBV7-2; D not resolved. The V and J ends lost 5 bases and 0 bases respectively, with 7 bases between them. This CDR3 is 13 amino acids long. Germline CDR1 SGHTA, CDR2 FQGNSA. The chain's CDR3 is CASSPLMNTEAFF. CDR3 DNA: TGTGCCAGCAGCCCCCTAATGAACACTGAAGCTTTCTTT. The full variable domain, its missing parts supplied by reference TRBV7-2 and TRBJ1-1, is GAGVSQSPSNKVTEKGKDVELRCDPISGHTALYWYRQSLGQGLEFLIYFQGNSAPDKSGLPSDRFSAERTGGSVSTLTIQRTQQEDSAVYLCASSPLMNTEAFFGQGTRLTVV.